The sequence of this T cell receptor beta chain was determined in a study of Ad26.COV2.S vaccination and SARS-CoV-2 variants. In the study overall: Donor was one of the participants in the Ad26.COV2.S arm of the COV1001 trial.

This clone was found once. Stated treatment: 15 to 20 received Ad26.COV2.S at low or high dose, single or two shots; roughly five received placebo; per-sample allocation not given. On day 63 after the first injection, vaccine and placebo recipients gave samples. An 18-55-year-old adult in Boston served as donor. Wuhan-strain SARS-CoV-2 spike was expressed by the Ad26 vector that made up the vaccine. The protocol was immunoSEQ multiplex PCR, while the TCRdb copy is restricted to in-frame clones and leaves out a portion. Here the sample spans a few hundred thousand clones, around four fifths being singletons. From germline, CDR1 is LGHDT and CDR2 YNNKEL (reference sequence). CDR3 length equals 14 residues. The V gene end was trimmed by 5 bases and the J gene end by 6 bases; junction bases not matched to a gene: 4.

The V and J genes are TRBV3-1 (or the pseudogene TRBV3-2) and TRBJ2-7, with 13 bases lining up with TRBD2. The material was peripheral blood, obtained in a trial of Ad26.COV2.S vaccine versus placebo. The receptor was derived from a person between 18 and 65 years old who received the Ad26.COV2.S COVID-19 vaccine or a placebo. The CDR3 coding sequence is TGTGCCAGCAGCTTAACTAGCGGGAGGGGCGAGCAGTACTTC. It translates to CASSLTSGRGEQYF.